This T cell receptor (beta chain) came from a study of TIL therapy for anti-PD-1-resistant metastatic lung cancer (TCRdb year 2021). Notes on the research overall: Tumors were collected before any PD-1/PD-L1 blockade, after which patients were given nivolumab, and patients who progressed were given lymphodepletion, an infusion of expanded TIL and IL-2. Among the enrolled patients, the median age was roughly 50 years (range roughly 38-80), and the median tumor PD-L1 proportion score was less than 6.5%. The cohort was predominantly lung adenocarcinoma, with several EGFR-mutant and two ALK-rearranged tumors, and half of patients were current or former smokers. A median non-synonymous tumor mutation burden of under 1.9 mutations per megabase was determined across the cohort by whole-exome sequencing. T cell receptor beta sequencing of tumor and peripheral blood served to follow clonotypes across the tumor, the expanded TIL product, and serial blood samples. The research as a whole found: The study protocol defined all tumor marker inferences as exploratory. The baseline peripheral repertoire was partially replaced by infused TIL clonotypes, which then decayed over months, and persistence showed no apparent association with response. Because the cohort was highly selected, with more treatment-naive, never-smoker and oncogene-addicted patients than is typical, generalizability is limited.

Interpreted using the paper, the time point label stands for: pre-treatment sample, taken before nivolumab and TIL therapy. A phase I trial run at two centers enrolled adults with stage 4 NSCLC between October 2017 and January 2020. Samples were obtained from a single-arm, open-label phase I trial in which tumor-infiltrating lymphocyte therapy with nivolumab was evaluated in advanced non-small cell lung cancer. Blood mononuclear cells were isolated from EDTA tubes by Ficoll gradient and were snap-frozen as pellets, and DNA was extracted with a Qiagen mini-prep kit. The CDR3 spans 15 residues, from the cysteine through the phenylalanine. Just CDR3 DNA is preserved here, 45 bases in frame from base 1. Trimming leaves V shorter by 0 bases and J shorter by 0 bases, with the junction holding 2 bases beyond the gene matches. CDR1 LNHNV and CDR2 YYDKDF were looked up in the germline V gene (reference sequence).

Notes on this clone: Its antigen specificity is not known. Base quality data are lacking; no much larger clone is found one base away.

TCR beta CDR3 regions were amplified from genomic DNA with the immunoSEQ v3 hsTCRB kit using bias-controlled multiplex PCR. TCR libraries were sequenced on an Illumina NextSeq 500 to approximately 1.8 million read pairs for survey level or roughly 4.5-6 million for deep level. In the source study's methods: V, D and J genes were assigned, non-productive sequences were removed, and clonality was reported by immunoSEQ Analyzer software. Repertoires were compared using productive Simpson clonality and Morisita overlap index of productive TRB rearrangements between infused TIL and blood. Absolute clonotype counts in blood were estimated by multiplying the lymphocyte count by the CD3+ fraction and by the productive frequency of the clone. This is the immuneACCESS table as TCRdb keeps it, with only in-frame sequences that have V and J called. A part of the clones is gone; compared with another copy, unresolved V genes explain less than half, and the rest is unexplained. V, J and clone size reflect that table, while D and trimming were determined from the DNA. Across this sample there are about 36,000 clones, with around four fifths seen only once. The ten largest clones take up approximately 6% of the sample.

This clonotype was sampled from a person between 25 and 80 years old with non-small cell lung cancer. Recombination joined TRBV15 with TRBJ2-7, with 7 central nucleotides matching TRBD1. The material was blood, obtained at baseline. CDR3 sequence: CATSRETGSSYEQYF. The nucleotides read TGTGCCACCAGCAGAGAGACAGGGTCCTCCTACGAGCAGTACTTC.